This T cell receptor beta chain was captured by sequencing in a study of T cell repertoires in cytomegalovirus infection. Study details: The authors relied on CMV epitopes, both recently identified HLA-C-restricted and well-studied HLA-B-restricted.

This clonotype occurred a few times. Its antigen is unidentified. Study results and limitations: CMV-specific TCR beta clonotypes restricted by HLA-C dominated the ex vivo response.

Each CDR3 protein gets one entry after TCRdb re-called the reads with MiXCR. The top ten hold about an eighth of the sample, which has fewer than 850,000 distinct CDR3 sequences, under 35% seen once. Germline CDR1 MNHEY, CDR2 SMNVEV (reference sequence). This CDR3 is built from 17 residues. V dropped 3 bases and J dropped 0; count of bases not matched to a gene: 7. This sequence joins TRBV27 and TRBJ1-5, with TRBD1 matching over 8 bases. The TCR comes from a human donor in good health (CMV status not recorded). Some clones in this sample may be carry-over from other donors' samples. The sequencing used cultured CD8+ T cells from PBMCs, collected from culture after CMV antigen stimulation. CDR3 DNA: TGTGCCAGCAGTTTTTTTCGGGGACAGGTTAGCAATCAGCCCCAGCATTTT. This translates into CASSFFRGQVSNQPQHF.